Below, 14 T cell receptor beta chains from the same sample are listed, as sequenced in a study of T cells in Graves' hyperthyroidism and ophthalmopathy. Using RNA transcripts as the source, TCR beta CDR3 regions were amplified. First-round RT-PCR targeting the TCR CDR3 was performed with the HTBI primer set. MiXCR, run by TCRdb on the multiplex PCR reads, gives a single entry per CDR3 protein. The table records 700,000 or so distinct CDR3 sequences, approximately 16% of them present only once. The sequenced sample consisted of blood. These receptors all come from a man younger than 35 with Graves' hyperthyroidism.

This clonotype was seen only a few times. The rearrangement joins TRBV10-3 to TRBJ1-1; maybe TRBD1 (6 bases). This CDR3 has 14 amino acids. With 11 bases removed from V and 3 bases from J, the gap between germline ends came to 19 bases. Germline-derived CDR1 and CDR2 are ENHRY and SYGVKD. The CDR3 sequence: CASLGGAGYTEAFF. The CDR3, as DNA: TGTGCCTCCCTTGGGGGGGCTGGGTACACTGAAGCTTTCTTT.

This sequence joins TRBV12-3 or TRBV12-4 and TRBJ1-1; D uncertain. The CDR3 consists of 14 residues. V dropped 6 bases and J dropped 5 bases, with 16 bases sitting between them. CDR3 in DNA: TGTGCCAGCAGCCCCTGGCCGGGAGGGACTGAAGCTTTCTTT. Encoded protein: CASSPWPGGTEAFF.

In this sample, this clonotype turned up many times. The chain recombines TRBV29-1 with TRBJ1-5; the D gene is possibly TRBD1 (5 bases). This CDR3 is 14 amino acids long. In germline, CDR1 is SQVTM, CDR2 ANQGSEA. Trimming took off 0 bases at V and 1 base at J, with 7 bases between the two ends. CDR3 in DNA: TGCAGCGTTGAAGATTCAGGGAGCAATCAGCCCCAGCATTTT. Translation: CSVEDSGSNQPQHF.

This clonotype was detected only a few times. V is TRBV20-1 and J is TRBJ2-3; D gene ambiguous. This CDR3 comprises 11 residues. V was pared by 6 bases and J by 7 bases, with 11 bases between. Per germline, CDR1 DFQATT and CDR2 SNEGSKA (reference sequence). The CDR3 loop is CSADDVHTQYF. CDR3 bases: TGCAGTGCCGATGACGTTCATACGCAGTATTTT.

This clonotype was seen ten or more times. The chain couples TRBV20-1 to TRBJ2-1; 8 bases agree with TRBD2. Germline loops: CDR1 DFQATT, CDR2 SNEGSKA (reference sequence). V lost 0 bases to trimming and J lost 5 bases; unmatched junction nucleotides: 6. The CDR3 totals 15 residues. This chain's CDR3 is CSARDREGPDNEQFF. In DNA, the CDR3 is TGCAGTGCTAGAGACCGGGAGGGCCCCGACAATGAGCAGTTCTTC.

This clonotype was detected many times. The chain employs TRBV3-1 and TRBJ2-7; D possibly matches TRBD1 or TRBD2 (6 bases each). The CDR3 has 15 amino acids. The V and J ends lost 0 bases and 4 bases respectively, with 13 bases between them. CDR1 is LGHDT and CDR2 is YNNKEL in the germline V gene (reference sequence). CDR3 nucleotide sequence: TGTGCCAGCAGCCAAGATCTAACGGGGGCTTACGAGCAGTACTTC. Protein sequence: CASSQDLTGAYEQYF.

This clonotype was detected ten times or more. This chain's CDR3 is CASSLLQLGTMNTEAFF. CDR3 DNA: TGTGCCAGCAGTTTGTTACAGCTCGGCACCATGAACACTGAAGCTTTCTTT. The chain recombines TRBV28 with TRBJ1-1, with D unclear. The ends were cut back, 3 bases at V and 0 bases at J, with 17 bases in the middle. From germline, CDR1 is MDHEN and CDR2 SYDVKM. The CDR3 sequence is 17 residues long.

This sequence joins TRBV20-1 and TRBJ2-2; TRBD2 matches at 7 bases. Germline V gene sequence: CDR1 DFQATT, CDR2 SNEGSKA (reference sequence). The CDR3 runs to 18 residues. V shed 0 bases and J 0 bases; nucleotides not matched to a gene: 10. Written as DNA, the CDR3 is TGCAGTGCTAGAGATTATGGGGGAGGGCGAACGAACACCGGGGAGCTGTTTTTT. Protein sequence: CSARDYGGGRTNTGELFF.

This chain links TRBV20-1 with TRBJ1-1; maybe TRBD1 (5 bases). Germline-derived CDR1 and CDR2 are DFQATT and SNEGSKA (reference sequence). This CDR3 spans 13 amino acids. Deletions cut 3 bases from V and 1 base from J, with 9 bases between. The CDR3 loop reads CSARGPWNTEAFF. CDR3 nucleotides: TGCAGTGCTAGGGGACCTTGGAACACTGAAGCTTTCTTT.

This clonotype was detected only a few times. This rearrangement joins TRBV6-1 to TRBJ1-4, with D uncertain. The CDR3 extends over 14 amino acids. The germline CDR1 and CDR2 sequences are MNHNS and SASEGT. The ends were cut back, 6 bases at V and 5 bases at J, with 13 bases in the middle. This CDR3 reads CASSQSAVNEKLFF. The DNA for the CDR3 is TGTGCCAGCAGCCAATCGGCCGTCAATGAAAAACTGTTTTTT.

The chain carries TRBV5-5 and TRBJ2-7; D not resolved. The CDR3 sequence is 13 residues long. V lost 4 bases to trimming and J lost 2 bases, with 10 bases between them. The germline V gene encodes CDR1 SGHKS and CDR2 YYEKEE (reference sequence). The CDR3 loop reads CASSQSGTYEQYF. The CDR3, as DNA: TGTGCCAGCAGCCAGTCCGGAACCTACGAGCAGTACTTC.

The rearrangement uses TRBV5-1 and TRBJ2-1, with D perhaps matching TRBD1 (5 bases). The CDR3 has 15 amino acids. V was pared by 1 base and J by 0 bases, with 8 bases between. Germline lookup yields CDR1 SGHRS and CDR2 YFSETQ. The CDR3 protein is CASSLHRSSYNEQFF. As DNA, the CDR3 is TGCGCCAGCAGCTTGCACAGGAGCTCCTACAATGAGCAGTTCTTC.

This clonotype was picked up a small number of times. This chain connects TRBV20-1 to TRBJ1-3, with TRBD1 as a possible D gene (5 bases). Germline CDR1 reads DFQATT; CDR2 reads SNEGSKA (reference sequence). The CDR3 totals 14 residues. V shed 4 bases and J shed 4 bases, with 14 bases lying between them. For the CDR3, the DNA is TGCAGTGCTACCCTGGCCAGGGAGGGAAACACCATATATTTT. Its protein product is CSATLAREGNTIYF.

This clonotype was seen a few times. V usage is TRBV28 and J usage is TRBJ1-1; D remains unclear. V lost 7 bases, J lost 9 bases, and 9 bases lay in between. Germline-derived CDR1 and CDR2 are MDHEN and SYDVKM. This CDR3 is 10 amino acids long. In DNA, the CDR3 is TGTGCCAGCATGCACAGCAAAGCTTTCTTT. It codes for CASMHSKAFF.